These 21 T cell receptor beta chains came from one sample sequenced in a study of technical replicates of blood from a few donors. Method: immunoSEQ multiplex PCR; TCRdb's copy keeps in-frame clones and lacks some. The sample shows about 88,000 clones, roughly 93% of them seen only once. The material sequenced was T cells isolated from PBMCs. Receptors originate from a human donor in good health.

V usage is TRBV10-3 and J usage is TRBJ2-3; possible D gene TRBD2, 5 bases. Germline CDR1 and CDR2: ENHRY and SYGVKD. The CDR3 is 14 residues long. V lost 6 bases, J lost 1 base, and 11 bases lay in between. The CDR3 nucleotides are TGTGCCATCAGCTTAACTAGAGGCACAGATACGCAGTATTTT. Translating gives CAISLTRGTDTQYF.

The chain has TRBV7-3 and TRBJ2-2; 9 nucleotides align to TRBD1. J gave up 5 bases and V 5 bases, and 3 bases lay outside the gene matches. The CDR3 is 14 residues long. Germline V gene data show CDR1 as SGHTA and CDR2 as FQGTGA. The CDR3 loop is CASSRTGDTGELFF. The CDR3 bases are TGTGCCAGCAGCCGGACAGGGGATACCGGGGAGCTGTTTTTT.

The chain carries TRBV10-3 and TRBJ2-1; D is unresolved. V shed 5 bases and J shed 5 bases, with 4 bases lying between them. CDR3 length: 11 amino acids. CDR1 is ENHRY and CDR2 is SYGVKD in the germline V gene. Here the CDR3 DNA reads TGTGCCATCAGTCCCAACAATGAGCAGTTCTTC. It yields the protein CAISPNNEQFF.

The rearrangement joins TRBV9 to TRBJ2-7; D might be TRBD1 (5 bases). Germline V lookup: CDR1 SGDLS, CDR2 YYNGEE. The CDR3 runs 15 residues. V lost 0 bases to trimming and J lost 3 bases, with 13 bases between them. DNA of the CDR3: TGTGCCAGCAGCGTAGACTTAACAGGCCGCTACGAGCAGTACTTC. It specifies CASSVDLTGRYEQYF.

The chain employs TRBV9 and TRBJ2-5; D gene unclear. Trimming pared 0 bases from V and 7 bases from J, leaving 13 bases between. CDR1 is SGDLS and CDR2 is YYNGEE in the germline V gene. The CDR3 length is 14 residues. The CDR3 here is CASSVGGGDGTQYF. The CDR3 DNA sequence: TGTGCCAGCAGCGTAGGAGGCGGCGACGGGACCCAGTACTTC.

V usage is TRBV30 and J usage is TRBJ1-1, with 7 nucleotides matching TRBD1. Germline assignment: CDR1 GTSNPN and CDR2 SVGIG (reference sequence). J gave up 1 base and V 3 bases, and 5 bases lay outside the gene matches. This CDR3 spans 14 amino acids. The CDR3 nucleotides read TGTGCCTGGAGAAGGGACAGCGAGAACACTGAAGCTTTCTTT. This gives the protein CAWRRDSENTEAFF.

The chain employs TRBV20-1 and TRBJ1-2; D is undetermined. Germline CDR1 and CDR2: DFQATT and SNEGSKA (reference sequence). The CDR3 runs 10 residues. With 7 bases removed from V and 4 bases from J, the gap between germline ends came to 7 bases. The CDR3 region has the DNA TGCAGTGTACCAGGCTATGGCTACACCTTC. Amino acids: CSVPGYGYTF.

V is TRBV28 and J is TRBJ1-3; 12 positions agree with TRBD1. V dropped 3 bases and J dropped 6; count of bases not matched to a gene: 3. There are 15 residues in the CDR3. Germline V lookup: CDR1 MDHEN, CDR2 SYDVKM. The CDR3: CASSLGTGGSNTIYF. CDR3 bases: TGTGCCAGCAGTTTGGGGACAGGGGGCTCAAACACCATATATTTT.

The genes are TRBV15 and TRBJ2-7, with TRBD2 matching over 16 bases. The CDR3 length is 21 residues. V dropped 2 bases and J dropped 5; count of bases not matched to a gene: 18. Germline V gives CDR1 LNHNV, CDR2 YYDKDF (reference sequence). CDR3 DNA sequence: TGTGCCACCAGCAGACCCTCCACCGGGACTAGCGGGAGGGCCCCTTGGCACGAGCAGTACTTC. Its protein is CATSRPSTGTSGRAPWHEQYF.

The chain uses TRBV18 and TRBJ2-7; 10 bases match TRBD1. Germline V gives CDR1 KGHSH, CDR2 LQKENI. The J segment lost 3 bases and the V segment lost 3 bases, leaving 5 bases of the junction unmatched. This CDR3 region has 15 residues. The CDR3: CASSPTGGDFYEQYF. DNA for the CDR3: TGTGCCAGCTCACCGACAGGGGGCGACTTCTACGAGCAGTACTTC.

This chain connects TRBV7-9 to TRBJ2-5; weak D call: TRBD1 (6 bases). The length of the CDR3 is 15 residues. Germline V lookup: CDR1 SEHNR, CDR2 FQNEAQ (reference sequence). Between the trimmed V and J ends, which lost 8 bases and 2 bases, there was a span of 18 bases. The CDR3 protein is CASGEGGQIQETQYF. The CDR3 nucleotides read TGTGCCAGCGGGGAAGGGGGACAAATACAAGAGACCCAGTACTTC.

This clone showed up just a few times. The chain carries TRBV7-9 and TRBJ2-2; maybe TRBD1 (5 bases). V lost 5 bases and J 6 bases, leaving 16 bases between the germline ends. The CDR3 runs to 15 residues. Germline V gene sequence: CDR1 SEHNR, CDR2 FQNEAQ (reference sequence). Here the CDR3 reads CASSPDSFSPGELFF. The CDR3 bases are TGTGCCAGCAGCCCCGACAGTTTCTCCCCCGGGGAGCTGTTTTTT.

This chain links TRBV10-3 with TRBJ2-3; 8 bases map to TRBD1. V lost 7 bases to trimming and J lost 5 bases; unmatched junction nucleotides: 8. Germline-derived CDR1 and CDR2 are ENHRY and SYGVKD. The length of the CDR3 is 14 residues. The CDR3 DNA reads TGTGCCATCACTTCGGACAGGGCCGGAGATACGCAGTATTTT. Its protein product is CAITSDRAGDTQYF.

The chain recombines TRBV20-1 with TRBJ2-7; D remains ambiguous. V lost 6 bases and J lost 3, with 9 bases in between. The germline V gene encodes CDR1 DFQATT and CDR2 SNEGSKA (reference sequence). CDR3 length equals 11 residues. The CDR3 DNA reads TGCAGTGCCATACCGAGCTACGAGCAGTACTTC. Translating gives CSAIPSYEQYF.

The V call is TRBV7-9, the J call TRBJ2-3, with 7 nucleotides matching TRBD1. Germline trimming cut 3 bases from V and 0 bases from J; bases unmatched to any gene: 3. This CDR3 has 15 amino acids. CDR1 is SEHNR, CDR2 FQNEAQ, per germline (reference sequence). This chain's CDR3 is CASSLGQRSTDTQYF. CDR3 in DNA: TGTGCCAGCAGCTTGGGACAGCGCAGCACAGATACGCAGTATTTT.

In DNA, the CDR3 is TGTGCCAGCATCCCCCGGCGGGGGCCCACCACCGGGGAGCTGTTTTTT. It specifies CASIPRRGPTTGELFF. This rearrangement joins TRBV21-1 to TRBJ2-2; the table names TRBD2, a call not compared with the DNA. TRBV21-1 represents a pseudogene. The CDR3 spans 16 residues.

The V call is TRBV6-1, the J call TRBJ1-5; D call uncertain. Per germline, CDR1 MNHNS and CDR2 SASEGT. The V end was cut by 1 base, the J end by 6 bases, with 13 bases between. The CDR3 runs to 15 residues. In nucleotides, the CDR3 is TGTGCCAGCAGTGAAGATCGGGTGGTGGGTCAGCCCCAGCATTTT. Protein product: CASSEDRVVGQPQHF.

V is TRBV5-1 and J is TRBJ2-2; 8 bases match TRBD1. Germline assignment: CDR1 SGHRS and CDR2 YFSETQ. The CDR3 sequence is 16 residues long. The J segment lost 5 bases and the V segment lost 5 bases, leaving 11 bases of the junction unmatched. The CDR3 here is CASRPRGQGSTGELFF. CDR3 bases: TGCGCCAGCAGGCCGAGAGGACAGGGTAGTACCGGGGAGCTGTTTTTT. Full variable domain (rest looked up from reference TRBV5-1 and TRBJ2-2): KAGVTQTPRYLIKTRGQQVTLSCSPISGHRSVSWYQQTPGQGLQFLFEYFSETQRNKGNFPGRFSGRQFSNSRSEMNVSTLELGDSALYLCASRPRGQGSTGELFFGEGSRLTVL.

V and J are TRBV19 and TRBJ1-2; possible D gene TRBD1, 5 bases. Per the germline V gene, CDR1 is LNHDA and CDR2 is SQIVND (reference sequence). This CDR3 contains 16 residues. The V and J ends lost 3 bases and 1 base respectively, with 15 bases between them. The CDR3 here is CASSIRLRQLNYGYTF. The DNA for the CDR3 is TGTGCCAGTAGTATTCGGCTAAGACAGCTTAACTATGGCTACACCTTC.

V is TRBV5-1 and J is TRBJ2-5; 10 nucleotides agree with TRBD1. The CDR3 runs to 15 residues. The germline V gene has CDR1 SGHRS and CDR2 YFSETQ. J was trimmed by 4 bases and V by 5 bases; bases with no gene match: 8. CDR3 sequence reads: CASSFGTGEGETQYF. For the CDR3, the DNA is TGCGCCAGCAGTTTTGGGACAGGGGAGGGAGAGACCCAGTACTTC.

The genes are TRBV7-9 and TRBJ2-7; tentative D call: TRBD1 (5 bases). The germline V and J ends were trimmed by 5 bases and 3 bases, with 14 bases remaining between them. The CDR3 is made up of 14 amino acids. Germline V gene data show CDR1 as SEHNR and CDR2 as FQNEAQ (reference sequence). The DNA of the CDR3 is TGTGCCAGCAGCCCAAGACAGTCGAGCTACGAGCAGTACTTC. Its protein is CASSPRQSSYEQYF.